Sequencing of this T cell receptor (beta chain) was carried out in a study of blood T cell repertoires in COVID-19. Study overall: PBMCs, B-cell-depleted T cells, or T cells provided the cDNA or gDNA that made up the material.

Per the original data handling: How many nucleated cells were present was estimated from reference gene primer amplification. Profiled with immunoSEQ multiplex PCR; TCRdb holds only in-frame clones, not every one. V and J calls and clone size come straight from that table; D and trimming were deduced from the DNA. The sample shows 20,000 or so clones, roughly 86% of them seen only once. Trimming at V came to 4 bases and at J to 5 bases, leaving 7 bases not matched to a gene. From germline, CDR1 is KGHDR and CDR2 SFDVKD. The CDR3 is 15 amino acids. The chain combines TRBV24-1 with TRBJ2-3; 8 positions agree with TRBD2. This receptor was identified in a man between 50 and 59 years old with active COVID-19. Specimen: peripheral blood. DNA of the CDR3: TGTGCCACCAGTGACCCCGGGACTAGGGGAGATACGCAGTATTTT. As protein: CATSDPGTRGDTQYF.